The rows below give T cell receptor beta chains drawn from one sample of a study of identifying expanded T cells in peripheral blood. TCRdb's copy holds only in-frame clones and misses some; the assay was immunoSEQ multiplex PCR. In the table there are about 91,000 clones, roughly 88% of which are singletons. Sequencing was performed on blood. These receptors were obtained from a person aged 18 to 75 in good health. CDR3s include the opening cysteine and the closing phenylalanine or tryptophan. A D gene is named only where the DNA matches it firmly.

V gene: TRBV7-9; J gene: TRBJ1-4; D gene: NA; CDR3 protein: CASSFAGTSNEKLFF
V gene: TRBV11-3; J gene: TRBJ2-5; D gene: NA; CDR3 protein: CASSAGTSDAETQYF
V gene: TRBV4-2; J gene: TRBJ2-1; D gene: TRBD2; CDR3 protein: CASSPRIPPPSGGPNEQFF
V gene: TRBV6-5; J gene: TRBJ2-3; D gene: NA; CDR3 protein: CASSYDSGTFTDTQYF
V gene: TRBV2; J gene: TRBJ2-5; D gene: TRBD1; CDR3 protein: CASQVNGDRQETQYF
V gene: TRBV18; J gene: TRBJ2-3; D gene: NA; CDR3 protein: CASSPIQSYRGITDTQYF
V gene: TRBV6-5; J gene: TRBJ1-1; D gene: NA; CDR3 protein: CASSYEDSYTEAFF
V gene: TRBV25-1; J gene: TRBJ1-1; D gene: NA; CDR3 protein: CASSLADGDTEAFF
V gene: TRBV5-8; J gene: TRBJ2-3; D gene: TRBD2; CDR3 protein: CASSLILVSGSSDTQYF
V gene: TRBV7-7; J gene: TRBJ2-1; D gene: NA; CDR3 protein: CASSLAGRTNEQFF
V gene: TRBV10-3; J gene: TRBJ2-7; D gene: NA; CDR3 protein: CATGLPGKRTNEQYF
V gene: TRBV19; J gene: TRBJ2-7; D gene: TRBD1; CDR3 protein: CASSMKPTGVRLSYEQYF
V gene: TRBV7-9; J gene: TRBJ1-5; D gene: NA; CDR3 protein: CASSSFGGSNQPQHF
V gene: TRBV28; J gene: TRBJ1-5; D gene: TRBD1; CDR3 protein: CASSIGMDRGNQPQHF
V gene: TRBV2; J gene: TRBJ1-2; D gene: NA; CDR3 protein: CANRVGGYTF
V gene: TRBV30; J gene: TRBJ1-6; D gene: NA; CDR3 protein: CAFGSRQGLSPLHF
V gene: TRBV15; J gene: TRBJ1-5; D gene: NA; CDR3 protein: CATSRDRAGINQPQHF
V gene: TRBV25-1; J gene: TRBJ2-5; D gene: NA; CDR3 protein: CASSEFKGAETQYF
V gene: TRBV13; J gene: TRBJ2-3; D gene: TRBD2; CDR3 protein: CASSSTGEAGGVTDTQYF
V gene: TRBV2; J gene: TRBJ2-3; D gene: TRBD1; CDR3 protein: CASSRYRGHTDTQYF
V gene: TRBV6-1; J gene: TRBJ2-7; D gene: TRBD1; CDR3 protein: CALLLGQGVSYEQYF
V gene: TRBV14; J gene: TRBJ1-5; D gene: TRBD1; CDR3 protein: CASSQVSSGQEKYSNQPQHF
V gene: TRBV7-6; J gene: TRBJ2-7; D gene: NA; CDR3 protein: CASSLEGVYEQYF
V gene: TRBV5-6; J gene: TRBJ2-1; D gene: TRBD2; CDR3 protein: CASSLETPSGDYNEQFF
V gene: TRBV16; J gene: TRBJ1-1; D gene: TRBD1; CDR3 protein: CASSQLTGTEAFF
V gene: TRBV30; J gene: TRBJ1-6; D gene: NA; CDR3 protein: CAWSTGGSPLHF
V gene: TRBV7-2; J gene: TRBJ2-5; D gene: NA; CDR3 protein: CASSLKGLEETQYF
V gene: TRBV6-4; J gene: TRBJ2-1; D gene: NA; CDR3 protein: CASSQGGASSVNEQFF